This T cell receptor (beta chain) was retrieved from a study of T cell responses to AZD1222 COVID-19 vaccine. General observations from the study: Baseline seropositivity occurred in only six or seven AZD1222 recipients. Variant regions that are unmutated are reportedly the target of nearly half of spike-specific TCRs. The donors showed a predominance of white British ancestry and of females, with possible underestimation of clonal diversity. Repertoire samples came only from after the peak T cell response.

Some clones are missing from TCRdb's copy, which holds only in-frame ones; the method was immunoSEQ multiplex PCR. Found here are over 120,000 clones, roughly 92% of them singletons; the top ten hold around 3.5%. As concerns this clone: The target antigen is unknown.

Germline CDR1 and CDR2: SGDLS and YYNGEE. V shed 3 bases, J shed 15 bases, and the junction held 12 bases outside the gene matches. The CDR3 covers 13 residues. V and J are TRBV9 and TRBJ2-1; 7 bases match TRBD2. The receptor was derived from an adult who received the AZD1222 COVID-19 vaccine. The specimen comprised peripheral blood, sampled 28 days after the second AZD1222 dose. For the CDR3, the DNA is TGTGCCAGCAGCGGAGATCGAGCGGGGCTGGCGTTCTTC. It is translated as CASSGDRAGLAFF.